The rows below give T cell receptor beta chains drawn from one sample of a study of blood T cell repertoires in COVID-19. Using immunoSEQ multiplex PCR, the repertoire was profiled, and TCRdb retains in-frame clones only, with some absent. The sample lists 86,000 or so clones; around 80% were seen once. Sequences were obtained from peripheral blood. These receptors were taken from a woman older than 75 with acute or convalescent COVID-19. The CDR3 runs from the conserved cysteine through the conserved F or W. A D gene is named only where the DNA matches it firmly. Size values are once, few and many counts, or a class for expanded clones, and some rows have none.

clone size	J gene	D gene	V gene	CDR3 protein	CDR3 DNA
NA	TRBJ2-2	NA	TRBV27	CASSFLLDSNTGELFF	TGTGCCAGCAGTTTTCTGCTCGACTCGAACACCGGGGAGCTGTTTTTT
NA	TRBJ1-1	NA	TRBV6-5	CASSYTGSTEAFF	TGTGCCAGCAGTTACACAGGGTCCACTGAAGCTTTCTTT
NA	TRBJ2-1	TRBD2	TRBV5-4	CASSFAWEGEQFF	TGTGCCAGCAGCTTTGCTTGGGAGGGTGAGCAGTTCTTC
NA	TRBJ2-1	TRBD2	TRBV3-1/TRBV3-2	CASSLGAGVREQFF	TGTGCCAGCAGCCTAGGAGCGGGAGTTCGGGAGCAGTTCTTC
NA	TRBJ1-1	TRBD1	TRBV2	CASSGEGATEAFF	TGTGCCAGCAGTGGAGAGGGGGCAACTGAAGCTTTCTTT
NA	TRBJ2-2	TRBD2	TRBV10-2	CASRGGSGRRVGELFF	TGCGCCAGCAGGGGGGGTAGCGGGAGACGGGTCGGGGAGCTGTTTTTT
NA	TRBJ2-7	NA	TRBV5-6	CASSPDGRDEQYF	TGTGCCAGCAGCCCCGACGGCAGGGACGAGCAGTACTTC
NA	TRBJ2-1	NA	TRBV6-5	CASSYSSARGQFF	TGTGCCAGCAGTTACTCGAGTGCAAGGGGGCAGTTCTTC
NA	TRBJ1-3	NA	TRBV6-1	CASSEADSPPGNTIYF	TGTGCCAGCAGTGAAGCGGACAGTCCCCCTGGAAACACCATATATTTT
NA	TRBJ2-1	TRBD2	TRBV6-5	CASSYSLRGGPRFF	TGTGCCAGCAGTTACTCATTACGGGGAGGGCCTCGGTTCTTC
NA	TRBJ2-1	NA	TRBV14	CASSLDGSSYNEQFF	TGTGCCAGCAGCCTCGACGGGAGCTCCTACAATGAGCAGTTCTTC
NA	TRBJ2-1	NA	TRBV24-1	CATSDSLYGEQFF	TGTGCCACCAGTGATTCCCTATACGGTGAGCAGTTCTTC
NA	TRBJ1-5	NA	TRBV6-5	CASSPDSLRPQHF	TGTGCCAGCAGTCCGGACAGCCTTCGGCCCCAGCATTTT
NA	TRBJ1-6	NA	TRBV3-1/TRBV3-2	CASSSTWGGHNSPLHF	TGTGCCAGCAGCTCCACCTGGGGGGGGCATAATTCACCCCTCCACTTT
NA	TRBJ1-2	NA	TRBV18	CASSHRVGYGYTF	TGTGCCAGCTCCCACAGGGTGGGCTATGGCTACACCTTC
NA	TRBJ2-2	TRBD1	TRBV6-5	CAGRDRGANTGELFF	TGTGCCGGCCGGGACAGGGGCGCGAACACCGGGGAGCTGTTTTTT
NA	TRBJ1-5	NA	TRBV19	CASSIEGNSQHF	TGTGCCAGTAGTATTGAGGGTAATTCCCAGCATTTT
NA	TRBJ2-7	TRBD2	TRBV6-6	CASTRTSGGGEQYF	TGTGCCAGCACCAGGACTAGCGGAGGCGGGGAGCAGTACTTC
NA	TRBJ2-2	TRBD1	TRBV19	CASSTVGQVGELFF	TGTGCCAGTAGTACAGTCGGACAGGTCGGGGAGCTGTTTTTT
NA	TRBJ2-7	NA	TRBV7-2	CASSLRTDYEQYF	TGTGCCAGCAGCTTGAGGACAGACTACGAGCAGTACTTC
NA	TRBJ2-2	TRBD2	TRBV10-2	CASKEGLYTGELFF	TGCGCCAGCAAGGAGGGACTATACACCGGGGAGCTGTTTTTT
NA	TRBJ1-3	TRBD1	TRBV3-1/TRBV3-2	CASSLRGQSGNTIYF	TGTGCCAGCAGTCTCAGGGGGCAGTCTGGAAACACCATATATTTT
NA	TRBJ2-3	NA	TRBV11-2	CASKQLGHSTDTQYF	TGTGCCAGCAAACAGCTGGGACATAGCACAGATACGCAGTATTTT
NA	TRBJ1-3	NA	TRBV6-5	CAGGGNTIYF	TGTGCCGGAGGGGGAAACACCATATATTTT
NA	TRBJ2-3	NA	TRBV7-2	CASSLVLAADTQYF	TGTGCCAGCAGCTTAGTATTAGCGGCAGATACGCAGTATTTT
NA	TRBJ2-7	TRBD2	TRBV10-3	CAISESQTSEIYEQYF	TGTGCCATCAGTGAGAGCCAGACTAGCGAGATCTACGAGCAGTACTTC
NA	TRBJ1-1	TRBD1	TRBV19	CASSIYGTGAGTEAFF	TGTGCCAGTAGTATTTACGGGACAGGAGCAGGGACTGAAGCTTTCTTT
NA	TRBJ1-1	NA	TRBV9	CASSGLQGSGTEAFF	TGTGCCAGCAGCGGCTTACAGGGCTCGGGCACTGAAGCTTTCTTT
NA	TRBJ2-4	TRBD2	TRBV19	CASSTLGTSGGPFVYF	TGTGCCAGTAGTACCCTCGGGACTAGCGGGGGGCCCTTTGTGTACTTC
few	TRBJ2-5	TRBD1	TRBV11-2	CASSLGTGGNTQYF	TGTGCCAGCAGCTTAGGGACAGGCGGCAACACCCAGTACTTC
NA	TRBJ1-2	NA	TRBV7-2	CAVGTPTNYGYTF	TGTGCCGTCGGGACACCCACTAACTATGGCTACACCTTC
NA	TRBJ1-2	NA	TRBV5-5	CASSSATASYGYTF	TGTGCCAGCAGCTCGGCTACAGCCAGCTATGGCTACACCTTC
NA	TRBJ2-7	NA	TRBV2	CASSEETSYPYEQYF	TGTGCCAGCAGTGAAGAAACTAGCTACCCCTACGAGCAGTACTTC
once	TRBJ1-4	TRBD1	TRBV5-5	CASGGTGTATNEKLFF	TGTGCCAGCGGGGGGACAGGGACTGCAACTAATGAAAAACTGTTTTTT
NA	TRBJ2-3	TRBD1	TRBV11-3	CASSLGTGVDSTDTQYF	TGTGCCAGCAGCTTGGGGACAGGAGTGGATAGCACAGATACGCAGTATTTT
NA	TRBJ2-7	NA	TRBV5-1	CASSLGGTTTEEQYF	TGCGCCAGCAGCTTGGGAGGTACCACGACTGAAGAGCAGTACTTC
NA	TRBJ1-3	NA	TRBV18	CASSSPGAGSGNTIYF	TGTGCCAGCTCATCACCGGGGGCCGGCTCTGGAAACACCATATATTTT
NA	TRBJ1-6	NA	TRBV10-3	CAIRQSGGDNSPLHF	TGTGCCATCAGACAGAGCGGGGGAGATAATTCACCCCTCCACTTT
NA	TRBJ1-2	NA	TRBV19	CASSIREIYTF	TGTGCCAGTAGTATTCGAGAGATCTACACCTTC
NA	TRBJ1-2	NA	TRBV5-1	CASSLGTEINYGYTF	TGCGCCAGCAGCTTGGGAACAGAGATAAACTATGGCTACACCTTC
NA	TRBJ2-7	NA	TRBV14	CASSQRRGSPSYEQYF	TGTGCCAGCAGCCAACGACGGGGTTCGCCCTCCTACGAGCAGTACTTC